This T cell receptor (beta chain) was captured in a study of memory CD4+ T cells and cytomegalovirus serostatus. Trimming took 4 bases from V and 6 from J; bases not matched to a gene: 4. The CDR3 has 13 amino acids. Germline V gene data show CDR1 as LNHDA and CDR2 as SQIVND (reference sequence). The sort gate was single viable CD3+CD4+CD8-CD45RO+ cells for memory CD4+ T cells. Points from the study as a whole: Of around 160 reported CMV TCRbeta sequences, about 70 were found in memory CD4+ repertoires. The CMV-associated TCR signature appears largely within the CD4+ memory repertoire. A US-trained random forest predicted CMV serostatus with median AUC around 0.91.

Profiled with immunoSEQ multiplex PCR; TCRdb holds only in-frame clones, not every one. The repertoire holds approximately 61,000 clones, with about 78% as singletons. This clone is labeled as medium-sized (0.01 to 0.1%). Its matching antigen is unknown. The source is an adult in good health and CMV-seronegative. Some clones in this sample may be carry-over from other donors' samples. This chain links TRBV19 with TRBJ1-2, with 8 bases fitting TRBD1. Sequences were obtained from memory CD4+ T cells from blood. This CDR3 reads CASSTGGGHGYTF. The CDR3 DNA sequence: TGTGCCAGTAGTACAGGGGGCGGCCATGGCTACACCTTC.